These T cell receptor beta chains were read from a single sample in a study of OX40 agonist ivuxolimab in advanced cancers. TCRdb keeps only in-frame clones here, not all; method: immunoSEQ multiplex PCR. The data show tens of thousands of clones, around nine tenths seen once. This specimen was CD4+ or CD8+ T cells sorted from blood, taken in a trial of the OX40 agonist ivuxolimab. The receptors stem from an adult with an advanced solid tumor such as melanoma, head and neck, liver or kidney cancer. Each CDR3 is given with its conserved first and last residue. The order of the fields is J gene, V gene, clone size, D gene, CDR3 DNA, CDR3 protein. D genes are given only for firm matches. Clone size, where shown, is once, few, many, or a class for clones that have expanded.

>TRBJ1-5|TRBV16|.|TRBD1
TGTGCCAGCGGAGACAGGGGTGCCCAGCATTTT
CASGDRGAQHF
>TRBJ2-7|TRBV10-3|once|TRBD1
TGTGCCATCAGTGCGGGACAGGGCTCCTACGAGCAGTACTTC
CAISAGQGSYEQYF
>TRBJ1-2|TRBV5-1|.|TRBD1
TGCGCCAGCAGCGGACCGGGACAGAACTATGGCTACACCTTC
CASSGPGQNYGYTF
>TRBJ2-5|TRBV10-1|.|.
TGCGCCAGCAGTGACTCTCGACAGGTCCAAGAGACCCAGTACTTC
CASSDSRQVQETQYF
>TRBJ2-1|TRBV5-1|.|.
TGCGCCAGCAGCTTGGCCGGTGGTGAGCAGTTCTTC
CASSLAGGEQFF
>TRBJ2-7|TRBV11-2|once|.
TGTGCCAGCAGCTTGGGAAGCTACGAGCAGTACTTC
CASSLGSYEQYF
>TRBJ1-1|TRBV7-9|.|TRBD1
TGTGCCAGCCGAAATACAGGGGGCACTGAAGCTTTCTTT
CASRNTGGTEAFF
>TRBJ2-7|TRBV7-9|.|TRBD2
TGTGCCAGCAGCCCCGCGGGACTAGCGGGAGTCGAGCAGTACTTC
CASSPAGLAGVEQYF
>TRBJ2-1|TRBV15|.|.
TGTGCCACCAGCAGAGCCAGCGGTAGGGATGAGCAGTTCTTC
CATSRASGRDEQFF
>TRBJ2-7|TRBV28|.|.
TGTGCCAGCAGTTTTCCCGGGGGCACGGACGAGCAGTACTTC
CASSFPGGTDEQYF
>TRBJ1-1|TRBV6-5|.|.
TGTGCCAGCAGTTACGCGGCAGAAGGGGGCACTGAAGCTTTCTTT
CASSYAAEGGTEAFF
>TRBJ1-2|TRBV5-4|.|.
TGTGCCAGCAGCTTGGTTGGGGGTTCTAACTATGGCTACACCTTC
CASSLVGGSNYGYTF
>TRBJ2-7|TRBV11-2|.|.
TGTGCCAGCAGCTTAGTGTCCTCCGAGCAGTACTTC
CASSLVSSEQYF
>TRBJ1-2|TRBV28|.|TRBD1
TGTGCCAGCAGCAGACAGGGTAGAGGCTACACCTTC
CASSRQGRGYTF
>TRBJ2-5|TRBV5-1|few|TRBD2
TGCGCCAGCAGCAAGGGACTAGCGGGGGGAGACGAGACCCAGTACTTC
CASSKGLAGGDETQYF
>TRBJ2-7|TRBV6-1|.|.
TGTGCCAGCGGGAAAACCGGGACACCCCTCTACGAGCAGTACTTC
CASGKTGTPLYEQYF
>TRBJ1-2|TRBV28|.|.
TGTGCCAGCAGTTGGATCCGGTTGGGCTACACCTTC
CASSWIRLGYTF
>TRBJ2-7|TRBV5-1|.|.
TGCGCCAGCAGCTTGGTGGCACTTAGACCCTCCTACGAGCAGTACTTC
CASSLVALRPSYEQYF
>TRBJ2-3|TRBV5-6|once|TRBD2
TGTGCCAGCAGCCCTGGACTAGCGGGAGCCCTCTCGCAGTATTTT
CASSPGLAGALSQYF
>TRBJ2-2|TRBV10-1|.|.
TGCGCCAGCAGGGCAGGGAGGAGAACCGGGGAGCTGTTTTTT
CASRAGRRTGELFF
>TRBJ1-5|TRBV18|.|.
TGTGCCAGCTCACCGAGGCAGAGCAATCAGCCCCAGCATTTT
CASSPRQSNQPQHF
>TRBJ1-2|TRBV6-6|once|.
TGTGCCAGCACCCGGGACGGGAACTATGGCTACACCTTC
CASTRDGNYGYTF
>TRBJ2-1|TRBV4-1|.|.
TGCGCCAGCGGCTCGCCTCTCAGGGAAAATGAGCAGTTCTTC
CASGSPLRENEQFF
>TRBJ2-4|TRBV27|.|.
TGTGCCAGCACCCCAGGGGGGGCAGCCAAAAACATTCAGTACTTC
CASTPGGAAKNIQYF
>TRBJ2-1|TRBV30|.|TRBD2
TGTGCCTGGAGTGCCTGGACTAGCGGGGACGAGTACAATGAGCAGTTCTTC
CAWSAWTSGDEYNEQFF
>TRBJ2-7|TRBV7-3|.|.
TGTGCCAGCAGCGGTCTCCGGACAGCCTCCTACGAGCAGTACTTC
CASSGLRTASYEQYF
>TRBJ1-1|TRBV5-6|.|.
TGTGCCAGCAGCCGCATCCCAAAAGAGAACACTGAAGCTTTCTTT
CASSRIPKENTEAFF
>TRBJ1-5|TRBV18|.|.
TGTGCCAGCTCACCTACCGATAGCAATCAGCCCCAGCATTTT
CASSPTDSNQPQHF
>TRBJ2-7|TRBV28|once|TRBD1
TGTGCCAGCAGCCCCGGACAGGTACGCTACGAGCAGTACTTC
CASSPGQVRYEQYF
>TRBJ2-7|TRBV28|.|.
TGTGCCAGCAGTCGGGACAAGGTGAGATACGAGCAGTACTTC
CASSRDKVRYEQYF
>TRBJ2-5|TRBV11-2|.|.
TGTGCCAGCAGCTTAGGGGCCAATATTCAAGAGACCCAGTACTTC
CASSLGANIQETQYF
>TRBJ2-3|TRBV9|.|.
TGTGCCAGCAGCGTGTTAAGTAGCACAGATACGCAGTATTTT
CASSVLSSTDTQYF
>TRBJ2-5|TRBV6-6|.|.
TGTGCCAGCAGACCCCCGGATCAAGAGACCCAGTACTTC
CASRPPDQETQYF
>TRBJ2-3|TRBV5-6|.|.
TGTGCCAGCAGCTTATATTCAGGTCCTCGATCGCAGTATTTT
CASSLYSGPRSQYF
>TRBJ2-1|TRBV7-3|.|TRBD2
TGTGCCAGCAGCCCCCTATCCGGACTAGCGGGAAACCCCTACAATGAGCAGTTCTTC
CASSPLSGLAGNPYNEQFF
>TRBJ1-1|TRBV5-1|.|TRBD1
TGCGCCAGCAGCTTGGAGCAGGGGGGCGAAGCTTTCTTT
CASSLEQGGEAFF
>TRBJ1-5|TRBV27|.|.
TGTGCCAGCAGTTTATCGATGGCCCGACTTAGCAATCAGCCCCAGCATTTT
CASSLSMARLSNQPQHF
>TRBJ2-2|TRBV5-1|.|TRBD1
TGCGCCAGCAGCGACCCGAGACAGGGCGTCGGGGAGCTGTTTTTT
CASSDPRQGVGELFF
>TRBJ2-7|TRBV6-1|.|.
TGTGCCAGCAGTGAAGTATACTCCTACGAGCAGTACTTC
CASSEVYSYEQYF
>TRBJ2-1|TRBV7-3|.|TRBD1
TGTGCCAGCAGCTTAAAAGCAGGAGGGGGACAGGGAAATGAGCAGTTCTTC
CASSLKAGGGQGNEQFF
>TRBJ2-1|TRBV7-2|.|.
TGTGCCAGCAGCTTAGCTGGCAGCTCCTACAATGAGCAGTTCTTC
CASSLAGSSYNEQFF
>TRBJ1-2|TRBV5-1|.|TRBD1
TGCGCCAGCAGCTCCCAGACAGGGATGGGTGGCTACACCTTC
CASSSQTGMGGYTF
>TRBJ1-5|TRBV5-4|.|.
TGTGCCAGCAGCTCGGGCCCGGGGACTCAGCCCCAGCATTTT
CASSSGPGTQPQHF
>TRBJ1-1|TRBV30|.|.
TGTGCCTGGAGTGTAACCCGGGGGGAAGCTTTCTTT
CAWSVTRGEAFF
>TRBJ2-1|TRBV15|once|.
TGTGCCACCAGCAGCGGATACAATGAGCAGTTCTTC
CATSSGYNEQFF
>TRBJ2-2|TRBV5-4|.|.
TGTGCCAGCAGCTTGTCTCTGGCGGCCACCGGGGAGCTGTTTTTT
CASSLSLAATGELFF
>TRBJ2-3|TRBV5-1|.|.
TGCGCCAGCAGCTTAGGGACTTTAGGGGATACGCAGTATTTT
CASSLGTLGDTQYF
>TRBJ1-1|TRBV29-1|few|.
TGCAGCGTTGAGGAACAGAACACTGAAGCTTTCTTT
CSVEEQNTEAFF
>TRBJ1-2|TRBV29-1|once|.
TGCAGCGTTGAGGTTAACTATGGCTACACCTTC
CSVEVNYGYTF
>TRBJ1-3|TRBV19|.|.
TGTGCCACCGCGCTTCTGGGAAACACCATATATTTT
CATALLGNTIYF
>TRBJ1-4|TRBV15|once|.
TGTGCCACCAGAAGAGGGTCGCAGGCAACTAATGAAAAACTGTTTTTT
CATRRGSQATNEKLFF
>TRBJ2-7|TRBV10-1|.|TRBD1
TGCGCCAGCAGTGAGTCGAAGGGACAGGGAAAGGTCAGGGATAAGGAGCAGTACTTC
CASSESKGQGKVRDKEQYF
>TRBJ2-5|TRBV5-1|.|TRBD2
TGCGCCAGCAACCTGGGACTAGCGGCTCAAGAGACCCAGTACTTC
CASNLGLAAQETQYF